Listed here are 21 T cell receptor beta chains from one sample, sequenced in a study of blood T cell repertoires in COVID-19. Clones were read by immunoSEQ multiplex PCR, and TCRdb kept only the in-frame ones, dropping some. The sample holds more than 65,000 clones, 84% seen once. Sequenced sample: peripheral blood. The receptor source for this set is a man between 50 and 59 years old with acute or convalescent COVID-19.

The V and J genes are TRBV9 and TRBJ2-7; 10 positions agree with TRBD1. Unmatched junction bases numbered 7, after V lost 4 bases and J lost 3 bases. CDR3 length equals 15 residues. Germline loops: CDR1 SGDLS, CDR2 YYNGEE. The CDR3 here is CASSSGTGDYYEQYF. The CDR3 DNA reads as TGTGCCAGCAGCTCTGGGACAGGGGATTACTACGAGCAGTACTTC.

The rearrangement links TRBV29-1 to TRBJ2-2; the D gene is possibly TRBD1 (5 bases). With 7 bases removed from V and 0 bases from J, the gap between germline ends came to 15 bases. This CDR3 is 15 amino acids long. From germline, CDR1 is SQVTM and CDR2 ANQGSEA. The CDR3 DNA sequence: TGCAGCGCTAGGGTCCAGGGAACGAACACCGGGGAGCTGTTTTTT. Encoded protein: CSARVQGTNTGELFF.

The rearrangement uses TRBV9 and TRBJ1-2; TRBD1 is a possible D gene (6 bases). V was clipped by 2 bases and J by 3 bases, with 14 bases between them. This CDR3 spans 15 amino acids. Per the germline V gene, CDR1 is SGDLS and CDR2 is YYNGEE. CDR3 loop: CASSVGEGVYYGYTF. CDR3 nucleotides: TGTGCCAGCAGCGTCGGCGAGGGGGTCTACTATGGCTACACCTTC.

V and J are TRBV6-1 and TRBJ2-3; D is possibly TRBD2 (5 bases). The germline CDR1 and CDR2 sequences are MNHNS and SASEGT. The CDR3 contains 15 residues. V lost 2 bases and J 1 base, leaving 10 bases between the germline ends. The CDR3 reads CASSESGWGTDTQYF. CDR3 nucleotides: TGTGCCAGCAGTGAATCGGGGTGGGGCACAGATACGCAGTATTTT.

CDR3 DNA: TGCGCCAGCAGCCCAAGGGCAGGGGGCGCTTTTCTAAGCAATCAGCCCCAGCATTTT. This sequence encodes CASSPRAGGAFLSNQPQHF. The V and J genes are TRBV4-1 and TRBJ1-5, with 8 bases aligning to TRBD1. The V gene end was trimmed by 4 bases and the J gene end by 1 base; junction bases not matched to a gene: 15. CDR3 length: 19 residues. The germline V gene has CDR1 MGHRA and CDR2 YSYEKL.

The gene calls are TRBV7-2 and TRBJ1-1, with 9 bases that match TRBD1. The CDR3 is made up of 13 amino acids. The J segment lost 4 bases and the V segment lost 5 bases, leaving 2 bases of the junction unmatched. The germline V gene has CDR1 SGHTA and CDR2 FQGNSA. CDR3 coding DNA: TGTGCCAGCAGCGTGACAGGGGGCACTGAAGCTTTCTTT. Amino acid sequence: CASSVTGGTEAFF.

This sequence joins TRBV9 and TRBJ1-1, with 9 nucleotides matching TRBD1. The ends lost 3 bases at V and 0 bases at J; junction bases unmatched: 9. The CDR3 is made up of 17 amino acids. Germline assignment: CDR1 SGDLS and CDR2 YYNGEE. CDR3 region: CASSAPGQGNLNTEAFF. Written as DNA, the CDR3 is TGTGCCAGCAGCGCCCCGGGACAGGGTAATTTGAACACTGAAGCTTTCTTT.

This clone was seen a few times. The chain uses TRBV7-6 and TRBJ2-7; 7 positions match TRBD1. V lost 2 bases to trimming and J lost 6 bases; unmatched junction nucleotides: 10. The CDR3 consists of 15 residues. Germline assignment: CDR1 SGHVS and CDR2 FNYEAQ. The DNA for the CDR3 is TGTGCCAGCAGCTTACAGTTGGGACAGAACCGCGAGCAGTACTTC. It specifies CASSLQLGQNREQYF.

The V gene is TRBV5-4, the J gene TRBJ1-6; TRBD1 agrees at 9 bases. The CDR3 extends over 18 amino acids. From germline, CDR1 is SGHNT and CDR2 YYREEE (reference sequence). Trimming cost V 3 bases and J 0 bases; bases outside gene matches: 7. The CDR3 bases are TGTGCCAGCAGCTCCATAGGGACAGGGAGCTCCTATAATTCACCCCTCCACTTT. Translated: CASSSIGTGSSYNSPLHF.

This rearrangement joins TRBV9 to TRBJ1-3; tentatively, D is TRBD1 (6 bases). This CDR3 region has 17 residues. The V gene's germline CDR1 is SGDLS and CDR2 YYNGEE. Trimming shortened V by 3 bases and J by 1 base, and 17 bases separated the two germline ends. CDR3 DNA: TGTGCCAGCAGCGCCCACCCAGGGGCGATGTCTGGAAACACCATATATTTT. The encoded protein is CASSAHPGAMSGNTIYF.

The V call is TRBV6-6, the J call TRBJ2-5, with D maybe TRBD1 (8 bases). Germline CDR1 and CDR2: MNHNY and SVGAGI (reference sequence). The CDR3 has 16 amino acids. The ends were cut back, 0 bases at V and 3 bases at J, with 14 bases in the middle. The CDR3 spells CASSYSNRGGKETQYF. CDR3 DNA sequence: TGTGCCAGCAGTTACTCGAACAGGGGGGGCAAAGAGACCCAGTACTTC.

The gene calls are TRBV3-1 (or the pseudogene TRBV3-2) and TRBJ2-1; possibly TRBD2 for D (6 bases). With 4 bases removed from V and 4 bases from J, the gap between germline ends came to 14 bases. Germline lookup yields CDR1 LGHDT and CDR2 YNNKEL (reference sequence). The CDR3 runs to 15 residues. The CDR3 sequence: CASSLYWAGYNEQFF. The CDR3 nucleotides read TGTGCCAGCAGCCTCTACTGGGCGGGGTACAATGAGCAGTTCTTC.

CDR3 coding DNA: TGTGCCAGCAGCCAAGATCTACCTTCTAAATGGGATACGCAGTATTTT. Encoded protein: CASSQDLPSKWDTQYF. The gene calls are TRBV14 and TRBJ2-3; no clear D gene. The V end was cut by 0 bases, the J end by 6 bases, with 16 bases between. This CDR3 contains 16 residues. The germline V gene has CDR1 SGHDN and CDR2 FVKESK.

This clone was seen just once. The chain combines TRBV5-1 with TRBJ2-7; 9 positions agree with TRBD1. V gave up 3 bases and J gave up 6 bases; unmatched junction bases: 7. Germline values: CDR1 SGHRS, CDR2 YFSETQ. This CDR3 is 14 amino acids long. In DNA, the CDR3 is TGCGCCAGCAGCTACGGGACAGGGACGGTCGAGCAGTACTTC. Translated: CASSYGTGTVEQYF.

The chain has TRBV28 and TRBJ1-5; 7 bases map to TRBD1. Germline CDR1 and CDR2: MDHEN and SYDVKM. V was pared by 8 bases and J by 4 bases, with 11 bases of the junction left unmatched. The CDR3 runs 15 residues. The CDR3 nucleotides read TGTGCCAGCGCCGACAGGGCACGGGGAAATCAGCCCCAGCATTTT. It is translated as CASADRARGNQPQHF.

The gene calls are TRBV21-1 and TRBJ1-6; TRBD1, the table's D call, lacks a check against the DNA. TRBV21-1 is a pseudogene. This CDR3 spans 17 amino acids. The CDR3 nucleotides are TGTGCCAGCAGCAGGGGGACAGAGAGCTCCTATAATTCACCCCTCCACTTT. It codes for CASSRGTESSYNSPLHF.

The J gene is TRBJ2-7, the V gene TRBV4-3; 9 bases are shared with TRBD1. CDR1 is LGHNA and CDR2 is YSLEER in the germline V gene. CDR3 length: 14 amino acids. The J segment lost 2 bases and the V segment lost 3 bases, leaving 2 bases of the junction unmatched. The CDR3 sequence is CASSQDRGPYEQYF. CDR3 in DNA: TGCGCCAGCAGCCAGGACAGGGGCCCCTACGAGCAGTACTTC.

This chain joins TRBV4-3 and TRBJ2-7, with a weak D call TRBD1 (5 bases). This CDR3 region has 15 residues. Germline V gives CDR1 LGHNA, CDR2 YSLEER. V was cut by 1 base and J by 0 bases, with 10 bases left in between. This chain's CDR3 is CASSQVYGHSYEQYF. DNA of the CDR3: TGCGCCAGCAGCCAAGTTTACGGACACTCCTACGAGCAGTACTTC.

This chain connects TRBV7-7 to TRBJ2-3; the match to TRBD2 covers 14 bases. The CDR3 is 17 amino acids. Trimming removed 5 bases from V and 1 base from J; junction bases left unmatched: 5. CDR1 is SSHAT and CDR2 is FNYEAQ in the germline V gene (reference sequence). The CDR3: CASSQGLAGARTDTQYF. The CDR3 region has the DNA TGTGCCAGCAGCCAGGGACTAGCGGGAGCCCGCACAGATACGCAGTATTTT.

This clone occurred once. CDR3 in amino acids: CASTETGNRAFF. In nucleotides, the CDR3 is TGCGCCAGCACAGAAACAGGGAATCGGGCTTTCTTT. The chain uses TRBV5-1 and TRBJ1-1; weak D call: TRBD1 (6 bases). V dropped 6 bases and J dropped 11 bases, with 17 bases sitting between them. Germline V gives CDR1 SGHRS, CDR2 YFSETQ. The CDR3 sequence is 12 residues long. Complete variable domain (other parts from reference TRBV5-1 and TRBJ1-1): KAGVTQTPRYLIKTRGQQVTLSCSPISGHRSVSWYQQTPGQGLQFLFEYFSETQRNKGNFPGRFSGRQFSNSRSEMNVSTLELGDSALYLCASTETGNRAFFGQGTRLTVV.

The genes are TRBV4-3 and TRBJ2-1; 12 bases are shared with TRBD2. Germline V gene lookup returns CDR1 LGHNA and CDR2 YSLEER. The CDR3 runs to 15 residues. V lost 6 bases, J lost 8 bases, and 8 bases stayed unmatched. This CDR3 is CASSQTSGSLDEQFF. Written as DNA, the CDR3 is TGCGCCAGCAGTCAGACTAGCGGGAGTCTCGATGAGCAGTTCTTC.